This TCR beta chain emerged from a study of shared clonotypes between healthy human individuals. It was across several immunoSEQ plates that each subset's genomic DNA was evenly split. Produced via immunoSEQ multiplex PCR; TCRdb's table is partial and in-frame only. There are about 470,000 clones in the sample; roughly 80% occur only once, and 13% lies in the top ten. This clone was seen a handful of times. The CDR3 consists of 18 residues. V dropped 5 bases and J dropped 3 bases, with 23 bases sitting between them. Germline CDR1 reads SGHVS; CDR2 reads FQNEAQ. This TCR was sampled from a woman in her thirties or forties in good health. Some clones in this sample may be carry-over from other donors' samples. The chain employs TRBV7-8 and TRBJ2-4; D is unclear. Material: PBMCs. CDR3 sequence reads: CASSQVGWVEEGKNIQYF. The CDR3 DNA reads as TGTGCCAGCAGCCAGGTGGGGTGGGTTGAGGAAGGCAAAAACATTCAGTACTTC.